These 21 T cell receptor beta chains originate from one sample sequenced in a study of Ad26.COV2.S vaccination and SARS-CoV-2 variants. TCRdb's copy holds only in-frame clones and misses some; the assay was immunoSEQ multiplex PCR. Among hundreds of thousands of clones listed, 70% to 90% were seen once. As to treatment: about 20 received Ad26.COV2.S at low or high dose, single or two shots; about 5 received placebo; per-sample allocation not given. The samples were gathered on day 63 after the first injection of vaccine or placebo. The material was peripheral blood, obtained in a trial of Ad26.COV2.S vaccine versus placebo. These receptors were collected from a person aged 18-65 years who received the Ad26.COV2.S COVID-19 vaccine or a placebo.

The V call is TRBV10-1, the J call TRBJ1-1; perhaps TRBD1 as D (5 bases). Trimming cost V 10 bases and J 2 bases, with 23 bases left between them. The CDR3 contains 16 residues. CDR1 WNHNN and CDR2 SYGVQD come from the germline V gene (reference sequence). The CDR3 nucleotides are TGCGCCAACATATTAGTCCGGGTGAGGGACAACACTGAAGCTTTCTTT. This codes for CANILVRVRDNTEAFF.

This chain uses TRBV27 with TRBJ2-7; D is perhaps TRBD2 (5 bases). Germline V CDR1 and CDR2: MNHEY, SMNVEV (reference sequence). The CDR3 consists of 16 residues. Trimming stripped 0 bases from V and 1 base from J, with 13 bases between. The chain's CDR3 is CASSLSRSVTSYEQYF. CDR3 bases: TGTGCCAGCAGTTTATCCCGTAGCGTAACTTCCTACGAGCAGTACTTC.

On this clone itself: This sample also contains other DNA sequences that code for the same CDR3. The J gene is TRBJ2-7, the V gene TRBV28, with D perhaps matching TRBD2 (6 bases). This CDR3 region has 14 residues. Germline CDR1 and CDR2: MDHEN and SYDVKM. The V end lost 0 bases, the J end lost 1 base, and 7 bases lay between the germline ends. The CDR3 DNA reads TGTGCCAGCAGTTTATGGGGGGGATCCTACGAGCAGTACTTC. This translates into CASSLWGGSYEQYF.

CDR3 sequence reads: CAWDRGDRNQPQHF. The CDR3 coding sequence is TGTGCCTGGGACCGGGGGGATCGCAATCAGCCCCAGCATTTT. V and J are TRBV30 and TRBJ1-5; perhaps TRBD1 as D (5 bases). The length of the CDR3 is 14 residues. Germline CDR1 GTSNPN, CDR2 SVGIG (reference sequence). Trimming pared 5 bases from V and 2 bases from J, leaving 13 bases between.

This clone has more than one count but fewer than ten. The chain employs TRBV15 and TRBJ2-7; D might be TRBD2 (6 bases). The CDR3 spans 14 residues. The germline CDR1 and CDR2 sequences are LNHNV and YYDKDF (reference sequence). V was clipped by 1 base and J by 2 bases, with 9 bases between them. CDR3 protein: CATSRGGVAYEQYF. CDR3 DNA sequence: TGTGCCACCAGCAGAGGGGGGGTCGCCTACGAGCAGTACTTC.

The CDR3 region is CASGWGFGELFF. The CDR3 DNA sequence: TGTGCTAGTGGTTGGGGATTCGGGGAGCTGTTTTTT. The chain is built from TRBV12-5 and TRBJ2-2, with unresolved D. This CDR3 is 12 amino acids long. Deletions cut 4 bases from V and 7 bases from J, with 7 bases between. The germline CDR1 and CDR2 sequences are LGHNT and FRNRAP.

This clone has just a few counts. The chain joins TRBV28 to TRBJ1-5; D remains unclear. The CDR3 is 12 residues long. Germline CDR1 and CDR2: MDHEN and SYDVKM. V was cut by 8 bases and J by 11 bases, with 16 bases left in between. CDR3 sequence (DNA): TGTGCCAGCGGGAATCACATGAGGGCCCAGCATTTT. As protein: CASGNHMRAQHF.

The chain recombines TRBV6-6 with TRBJ1-2, with D possibly matching TRBD1 (6 bases). Germline loops: CDR1 MNHNY, CDR2 SVGAGI (reference sequence). Between the trimmed V and J ends, which lost 3 bases and 6 bases, there was a span of 17 bases. The CDR3 is 15 residues long. This CDR3 reads CASSYYLGRGNGYTF. CDR3 coding DNA: TGTGCCAGCAGTTATTATCTAGGCAGGGGCAATGGCTACACCTTC.

The chain is built from TRBV5-1 and TRBJ2-5, with D possibly matching TRBD2 (5 bases). CDR1 is SGHRS and CDR2 is YFSETQ in the germline V gene. This CDR3 comprises 14 residues. V dropped 3 bases and J dropped 2 bases, with 11 bases sitting between them. The CDR3 region is CASSSGRTQETQYF. CDR3 DNA sequence: TGCGCCAGCAGCTCTGGACGGACTCAAGAGACCCAGTACTTC.

CDR3 DNA: TGTGCCAGCAGGCACAGGGTGGGAGAGACCCAGTACTTC. Residues: CASRHRVGETQYF. The chain combines TRBV2 with TRBJ2-5; D is perhaps TRBD1 (6 bases). The CDR3 has 13 amino acids. Trimming pared 6 bases from V and 4 bases from J, leaving 12 bases between. Germline V gene data show CDR1 as SNHLY and CDR2 as FYNNEI.

This chain links TRBV6-6 with TRBJ2-5; D is perhaps TRBD1 or TRBD2 (6 bases each). The CDR3 length is 20 residues. The germline gives CDR1 MNHNY, CDR2 SVGAGI (reference sequence). The ends were cut back, 5 bases at V and 4 bases at J, with 32 bases in the middle. The CDR3 DNA reads TGTGCCAGCAGTCCCCTAAATCTGGAGCATTGGTTCGGAGGGGGAGAGACCCAGTACTTC. Its translation: CASSPLNLEHWFGGGETQYF.

The rearrangement uses TRBV2 and TRBJ2-7; the D is unclear. The CDR3 loop spans 13 amino acids. The germline V and J ends were trimmed by 6 bases and 4 bases, with 13 bases remaining between them. Germline CDR1 reads SNHLY; CDR2 reads FYNNEI. This CDR3 reads CASRLRPLYEQYF. CDR3 DNA: TGTGCCAGCAGGTTACGCCCCCTGTACGAGCAGTACTTC.

This chain uses TRBV18 with TRBJ2-7; maybe TRBD1 (5 bases). The V gene lost 2 bases and the J gene lost 7 bases, with 15 bases spanning the gap. Germline lookup yields CDR1 KGHSH and CDR2 LQKENI. The CDR3 totals 14 residues. This chain's CDR3 is CASSPSGSKLEQYF. In DNA, the CDR3 is TGTGCCAGCTCACCATCAGGGTCCAAACTAGAGCAGTACTTC.

This rearrangement joins TRBV24-1 to TRBJ2-3; TRBD2 aligns across 10 bases. V trimming: 6 bases; J trimming: 3 bases; junction bases outside the gene matches: 5. The germline V gene has CDR1 KGHDR and CDR2 SFDVKD. The CDR3 runs to 15 residues. The CDR3 spells CATSPPSGRTDTQYF. For the CDR3, the DNA is TGTGCCACCAGTCCTCCTAGCGGGAGAACAGATACGCAGTATTTT.

This clone was seen more than once but under ten times. V is TRBV27 and J is TRBJ1-6; no definite D call. This CDR3 is 16 amino acids long. CDR1 and CDR2 from the germline V gene are MNHEY and SMNVEV (reference sequence). V was trimmed by 6 bases and J by 4 bases, leaving 16 bases between them. In DNA form, the CDR3 reads TGTGCCAGCAGGAAACTCCCCGAGCGGTATAATTCACCCCTCCACTTT. As protein: CASRKLPERYNSPLHF.

The gene calls are TRBV2 and TRBJ2-1; D may be TRBD2 (5 bases). V was pared by 4 bases and J by 9 bases, with 13 bases between. The CDR3 is 13 residues long. The germline gives CDR1 SNHLY, CDR2 FYNNEI. CDR3 in DNA: TGTGCCAGCAGTGGGACTCCTGGGTCTGAGCAGTTCTTC. Its protein is CASSGTPGSEQFF.

V and J are TRBV14 and TRBJ1-1; the D is unclear. From germline, CDR1 is SGHDN and CDR2 FVKESK. Trimming took off 4 bases at V and 6 bases at J, with 9 bases between the two ends. The CDR3 length is 12 residues. The CDR3 DNA follows: TGTGCCAGCAGCCTCACGAGGGCTGAAGCTTTCTTT. Translated, it gives CASSLTRAEAFF.

The chain employs TRBV7-2 and TRBJ1-3; D ambiguous. This CDR3 is 16 amino acids long. Germline CDR1 and CDR2: SGHTA and FQGNSA. V lost 1 base and J 2 bases, leaving 12 bases between the germline ends. CDR3 protein: CASSLGRQIAGNTIYF. CDR3 in DNA: TGTGCCAGCAGCTTAGGTAGACAAATAGCTGGAAACACCATATATTTT.

The V gene is TRBV18, the J gene TRBJ2-1; 9 bases fit TRBD2. Germline CDR1 reads KGHSH; CDR2 reads LQKENI. V gave up 2 bases and J gave up 4 bases; unmatched junction bases: 6. This CDR3 has 16 residues. The CDR3 nucleotides are TGTGCCAGCTCACCAGTAACTAGCGGGTCTTACAATGAGCAGTTCTTC. Translating gives CASSPVTSGSYNEQFF.

V and J are TRBV11-2 and TRBJ2-2; a weak D match, TRBD2 (6 bases). The CDR3 loop spans 15 amino acids. CDR1 SGHAT and CDR2 FQNNGV come from the germline V gene. V lost 5 bases, J lost 5 bases, and 15 bases lay in between. The CDR3 DNA sequence: TGTGCCAGCAGCCGTTTGGGGGGAGATACCGGGGAGCTGTTTTTT. The encoded protein is CASSRLGGDTGELFF.

The V call is TRBV9, the J call TRBJ2-3, with D possibly matching TRBD2 (6 bases). The CDR3 is made up of 15 amino acids. Germline V gene sequence: CDR1 SGDLS, CDR2 YYNGEE. Trimming stripped 6 bases from V and 2 bases from J, with 16 bases between. Here the CDR3 DNA reads TGTGCCAGCACCAATCGGGACTGGAACACAGATACGCAGTATTTT. Protein product: CASTNRDWNTDTQYF. Based on the CDR3 plus reference TRBV9 and TRBJ2-3, the full variable domain is DSGVTQTPKHLITATGQRVTLRCSPRSGDLSVYWYQQSLDQGLQFLIQYYNGEERAKGNILERFSAQQFPDLHSELNLSSLELGDSALYFCASTNRDWNTDTQYFGPGTRLTVL.